These T cell receptor beta chains were read from a single sample in a study of beta chain features in type 1 diabetes. This table comes from immunoSEQ multiplex PCR, and its TCRdb copy is limited to in-frame clones, with some not included. The sample contains hundreds of thousands of clones, around 13% of which appear only once. Sequenced: naive CD4+ T cells from blood. These receptors were obtained from a man aged 18 to 29 in good health. Both conserved end residues are part of each CDR3. Fields, in order: CDR3 length, clone size, D gene, V gene, J gene, CDR3 protein, CDR3 DNA. D genes are given only for firm matches. Only part of the rows carry a size: once, few, many, or a class if the clone is expanded.

>16|few|NA|TRBV5-1|TRBJ2-3
CASSPSPGLTEDTQYF
TGCGCCAGCAGCCCCTCCCCGGGACTCACCGAAGATACGCAGTATTTT
>14|NA|TRBD1|TRBV14|TRBJ2-7
CASRPQGAFYEQYF
TGTGCCAGCAGACCCCAGGGGGCATTCTACGAGCAGTACTTC
>17|NA|TRBD1|TRBV30|TRBJ1-6
CAWSHDRVSSYNSPLHF
TGTGCCTGGAGTCATGACAGGGTATCGTCCTATAATTCACCCCTCCACTTT
>16|NA|NA|TRBV4-3|TRBJ2-3
CASSQVEGFITDTQYF
TGCGCCAGCAGCCAAGTGGAGGGTTTTATCACAGATACGCAGTATTTT
>15|NA|TRBD2|TRBV7-3|TRBJ2-1
CASSPQGLAGGDQFF
TGTGCCAGCAGCCCCCAGGGACTAGCGGGAGGGGACCAGTTCTTC
>14|few|TRBD1|TRBV29-1|TRBJ2-2
CSVDRQGGTGELFF
TGCAGCGTTGACCGACAGGGGGGGACCGGGGAGCTGTTTTTT
>17|NA|TRBD1|TRBV7-8|TRBJ2-7
CASSTRDRAQSSYEQYF
TGTGCCAGCAGCACCCGGGACAGGGCCCAAAGCTCCTACGAGCAGTACTTC
>12|few|TRBD1|TRBV6-5|TRBJ2-7
CASSRTGYQQYF
TGTGCCAGCAGCAGGACAGGGTATCAGCAGTACTTC
>10|once|NA|TRBV28|TRBJ1-1
CASIDREAFF
TGTGCCAGCATAGACAGAGAAGCTTTCTTT
>16|NA|TRBD1|TRBV7-8|TRBJ1-2
CASSLGTRQGRIGYTF
TGTGCCAGCAGCTTAGGAACGAGACAGGGAAGGATAGGCTACACCTTC
>15|NA|NA|TRBV30|TRBJ1-5
CAWSVFQGVGQPQHF
TGTGCCTGGAGTGTTTTCCAGGGTGTAGGTCAGCCCCAGCATTTT
>14|NA|TRBD1|TRBV29-1|TRBJ1-1
CSVGATGFNTEAFF
TGCAGCGTTGGAGCGACAGGGTTTAACACTGAAGCTTTCTTT
>16|few|TRBD1|TRBV4-2|TRBJ1-5
CASSQEGTDSNQPQHF
TGTGCCAGCAGCCAAGAAGGGACAGATAGCAATCAGCCCCAGCATTTT
>15|NA|NA|TRBV6-6|TRBJ2-5
CASSYSTGYQETQYF
TGTGCCAGCAGTTACTCGACAGGATACCAAGAGACCCAGTACTTC
>14|few|TRBD2|TRBV7-8|TRBJ2-1
CASSFLAGEFEQFF
TGTGCCAGCAGTTTTCTAGCGGGAGAGTTTGAGCAGTTCTTC
>15|few|TRBD1|TRBV25-1|TRBJ2-1
CASRRQGEGHNEQFF
TGTGCCAGCCGCCGACAGGGAGAGGGCCACAATGAGCAGTTCTTC
>11|NA|NA|TRBV29-1|TRBJ2-5
CSALEGETQYF
TGCAGCGCCCTCGAGGGAGAGACCCAGTACTTC
>19|NA|TRBD1|TRBV2|TRBJ2-6
CASSSSQGVLFSGANVLTF
TGTGCCAGCAGCTCGTCTCAGGGGGTCCTATTCTCTGGGGCCAACGTCCTGACTTTC
>14|NA|TRBD2|TRBV7-2|TRBJ2-7
CASRPSGRAHEQYF
TGTGCCAGCAGACCTAGCGGGAGGGCCCACGAGCAGTACTTC
>16|few|TRBD1|TRBV28|TRBJ2-3
CASSQYRGTGIAAQYF
TGTGCCAGCAGTCAATACAGGGGCACAGGCATCGCCGCGCAGTATTTT
>15|NA|TRBD2|TRBV2|TRBJ2-3
CASSVLAGYTDTQYF
TGTGCCAGCAGTGTTCTAGCGGGGTACACAGATACGCAGTATTTT